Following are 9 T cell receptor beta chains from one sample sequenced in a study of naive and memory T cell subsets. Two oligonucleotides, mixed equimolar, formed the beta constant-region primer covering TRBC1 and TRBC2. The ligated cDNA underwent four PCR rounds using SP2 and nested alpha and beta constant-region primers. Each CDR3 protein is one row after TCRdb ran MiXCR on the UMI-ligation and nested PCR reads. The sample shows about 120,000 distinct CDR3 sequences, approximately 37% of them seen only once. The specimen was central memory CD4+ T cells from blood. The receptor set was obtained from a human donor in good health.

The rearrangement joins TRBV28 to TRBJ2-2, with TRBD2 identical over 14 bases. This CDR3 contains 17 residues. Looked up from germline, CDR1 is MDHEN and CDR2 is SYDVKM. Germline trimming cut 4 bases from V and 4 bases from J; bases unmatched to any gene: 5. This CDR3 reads CASSSSGLAGGTGELFF. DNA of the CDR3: TGTGCCAGCAGTTCCAGCGGACTAGCGGGAGGCACCGGGGAGCTGTTTTTT.

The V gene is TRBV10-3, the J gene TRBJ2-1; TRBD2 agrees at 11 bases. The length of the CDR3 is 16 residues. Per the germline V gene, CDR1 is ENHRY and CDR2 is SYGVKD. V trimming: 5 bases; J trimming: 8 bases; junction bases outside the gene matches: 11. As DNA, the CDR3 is TGTGCCATCAGTAAGACCGAGACTAGCGGGAACCATGAGCAGTTCTTC. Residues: CAISKTETSGNHEQFF.

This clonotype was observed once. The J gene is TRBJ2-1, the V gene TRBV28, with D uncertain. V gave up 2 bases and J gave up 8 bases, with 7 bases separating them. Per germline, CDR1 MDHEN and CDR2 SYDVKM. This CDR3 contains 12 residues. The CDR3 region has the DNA TGTGCCAGCAGTTTAGTAGGCTATGAGCAGTTCTTC. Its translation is CASSLVGYEQFF.

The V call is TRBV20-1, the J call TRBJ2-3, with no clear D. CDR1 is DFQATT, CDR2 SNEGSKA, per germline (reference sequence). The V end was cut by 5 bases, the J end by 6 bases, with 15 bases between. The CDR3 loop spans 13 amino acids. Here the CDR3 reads CSAPNTPVDTQYF. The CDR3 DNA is TGCAGTGCTCCAAACACACCAGTTGATACGCAGTATTTT.

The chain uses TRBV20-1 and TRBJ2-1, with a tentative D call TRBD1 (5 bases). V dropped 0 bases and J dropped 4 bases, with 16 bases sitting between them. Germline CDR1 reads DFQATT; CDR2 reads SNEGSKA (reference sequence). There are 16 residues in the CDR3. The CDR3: CSARDGAPRAYNEQFF. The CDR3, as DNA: TGCAGTGCTAGAGATGGGGCGCCGCGAGCTTACAATGAGCAGTTCTTC.

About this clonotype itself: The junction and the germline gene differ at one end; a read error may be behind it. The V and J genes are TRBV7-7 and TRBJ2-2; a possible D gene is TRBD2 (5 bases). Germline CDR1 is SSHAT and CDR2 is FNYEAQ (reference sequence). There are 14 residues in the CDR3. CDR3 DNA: TGTGCTAGCAGCTTGGGAGTCTACACCGGGGAGCTGTTTTTT. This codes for CASSLGVYTGELFF.

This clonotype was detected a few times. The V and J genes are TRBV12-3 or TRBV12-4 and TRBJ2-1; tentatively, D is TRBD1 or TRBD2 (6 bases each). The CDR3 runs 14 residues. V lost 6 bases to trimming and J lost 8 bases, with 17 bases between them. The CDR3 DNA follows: TGTGCCAGCAGCAACGGACAAAGGGGGGATGAGCAGTTCTTC. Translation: CASSNGQRGDEQFF.

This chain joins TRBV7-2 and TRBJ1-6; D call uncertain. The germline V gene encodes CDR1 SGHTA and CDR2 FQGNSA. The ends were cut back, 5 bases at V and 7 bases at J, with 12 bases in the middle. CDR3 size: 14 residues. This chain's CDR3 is CASSDGQINSPLHF. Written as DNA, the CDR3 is TGTGCCAGCAGCGATGGCCAGATCAATTCACCCCTCCACTTT.

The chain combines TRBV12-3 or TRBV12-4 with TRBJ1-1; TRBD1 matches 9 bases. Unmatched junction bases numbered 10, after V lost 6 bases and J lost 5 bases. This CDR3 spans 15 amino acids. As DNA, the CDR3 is TGTGCCAGCAGCCCAAGGGGACAGGGAGGAACTGAAGCTTTCTTT. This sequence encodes CASSPRGQGGTEAFF.